This passage covers 22 T cell receptor beta chains from one sample sequenced in a study of blood T cell repertoires in COVID-19. Libraries were prepared by immunoSEQ multiplex PCR; TCRdb keeps only in-frame clonotypes and omits some of them. This sample has 150,000 to 200,000 clones, with around three quarters found just once. Sequences were obtained from peripheral blood. The source of these receptors is a man aged 65 to 85 with active or convalescent COVID-19.

The V call is TRBV6-5, the J call TRBJ2-5; 12 bases line up with TRBD2. CDR1 and CDR2 (germline): MNHEY, SVGAGI. The CDR3 totals 16 residues. The junction had 3 bases not matched to a gene; V was cut back by 0 bases and J by 4 bases. CDR3 residues: CASSYSGTSGSETQYF. Here the CDR3 DNA reads TGTGCCAGCAGTTACTCAGGGACTAGCGGGTCAGAGACCCAGTACTTC.

This clone was picked up a small number of times. V is TRBV6-6 and J is TRBJ1-1, with 9 bases fitting TRBD1. Germline CDR1 is MNHNY and CDR2 is SVGAGI (reference sequence). The CDR3 sequence is 14 residues long. V was pared by 5 bases and J by 5 bases, with 6 bases of the junction left unmatched. The CDR3 region has the DNA TGTGCCAGCAGTCCGGGACAGGGTGGGACTGAAGCTTTCTTT. Protein product: CASSPGQGGTEAFF.

The CDR3 DNA sequence: TGTGCCACCAGCAGAGGCGGTTGGAGCGGGGGGCAGGATACGCAGTATTTT. It codes for CATSRGGWSGGQDTQYF. V gene TRBV15 combines with J gene TRBJ2-3; 9 bases agree with TRBD2. CDR1 LNHNV and CDR2 YYDKDF come from the germline V gene (reference sequence). The CDR3 runs 17 residues. V was clipped by 1 base and J by 6 bases; unmatched bases: 11. Complete variable domain (other parts from reference TRBV15 and TRBJ2-3): DAMVIQNPRYQVTQFGKPVTLSCSQTLNHNVMYWYQQKSSQAPKLLFHYYDKDFNNEADTPDNFQSRRPNTSFCFLDIRSPGLGDTAMYLCATSRGGWSGGQDTQYFGPGTRLTVL.

This clone was recorded once. V usage is TRBV6-4 and J usage is TRBJ2-2; TRBD2 aligns across 8 bases. The junction had 10 bases not matched to a gene; V was cut back by 0 bases and J by 7 bases. The CDR3 consists of 17 residues. The germline V gene has CDR1 MRHNA and CDR2 SNTAGT. CDR3 nucleotide sequence: TGTGCCAGCAGTGACTCGACAGCGGGAGATGGGGACGGGGAGCTGTTTTTT. It translates to CASSDSTAGDGDGELFF.

The chain couples TRBV19 to TRBJ1-4; D uncertain. The CDR3 is 14 residues long. Germline V lookup: CDR1 LNHDA, CDR2 SQIVND (reference sequence). V gave up 8 bases and J gave up 7 bases, with 17 bases separating them. This CDR3 reads CASRPGYSFEKLFF. CDR3 DNA sequence: TGTGCCAGTCGTCCGGGTTATTCTTTTGAAAAACTGTTTTTT.

This chain joins TRBV7-8 and TRBJ2-7, with a weak D call TRBD2 (6 bases). Trimming pared 5 bases from V and 5 bases from J, leaving 16 bases between. This CDR3 region has 14 residues. Germline loops: CDR1 SGHVS, CDR2 FQNEAQ. The CDR3: CASSPGRGKNEQYF. CDR3 DNA: TGTGCCAGCAGCCCCGGTCGGGGGAAAAACGAGCAGTACTTC.

The CDR3 DNA follows: TGTGCCAGCAGCCGAACAGGACAGGGTCAAGGTGAGCAGTACTTC. This encodes CASSRTGQGQGEQYF. This rearrangement joins TRBV5-5 to TRBJ2-7, with 8 bases that match TRBD1. In germline, CDR1 is SGHKS, CDR2 YYEKEE (reference sequence). CDR3 size: 15 residues. V dropped 4 bases and J dropped 7; count of bases not matched to a gene: 13. The whole variable domain, filled in from reference TRBV5-5 and TRBJ2-7, reads DAGVTQSPTHLIKTRGQQVTLRCSPISGHKSVSWYQQVLGQGPQFIFQYYEKEERGRGNFPDRFSARQFPNYSSELNVNALLLGDSALYLCASSRTGQGQGEQYFGPGTRLTVT.

The DNA of the CDR3 is TGTGCCAGCAGCCAACCGGGACTAGCGAAACCCTACGAGCAGTACTTC. This codes for CASSQPGLAKPYEQYF. The chain uses TRBV7-9 and TRBJ2-7; 10 nucleotides align to TRBD2. Trimming took 5 bases from V and 2 from J; bases not matched to a gene: 9. Germline V gene lookup returns CDR1 SEHNR and CDR2 FQNEAQ (reference sequence). The CDR3 runs to 16 residues.

This clone occurred once. The chain's CDR3 is CASSMGHIYEQYF. In DNA form, the CDR3 reads TGTGCCAGCAGTATGGGACACATCTACGAGCAGTACTTC. The rearrangement uses TRBV2 and TRBJ2-7, with D possibly TRBD1 on 6 matching bases. Germline CDR1 is SNHLY and CDR2 is FYNNEI. The CDR3 extends over 13 amino acids. The V gene lost 5 bases and the J gene lost 3 bases, with 11 bases spanning the gap.

V gene TRBV6-5 combines with J gene TRBJ2-7, with TRBD1 matching 9 bases. From germline, CDR1 is MNHEY and CDR2 SVGAGI. Losses at the gene ends were 0 bases for V and 5 bases for J; bases not matched to a gene: 5. The CDR3 consists of 15 residues. The CDR3 protein is CASSYSRTGANEQYF. The CDR3 DNA reads TGTGCCAGCAGTTACTCTAGGACAGGGGCTAACGAGCAGTACTTC.

Details on this clone: Other DNA sequences in the sample encode the same CDR3. The V gene is TRBV4-2, the J gene TRBJ2-3, with TRBD2 as a possible D gene (6 bases). The CDR3 has 15 amino acids. The germline V and J ends were trimmed by 4 bases and 3 bases, with 14 bases remaining between them. Germline V CDR1 and CDR2: LGHNA, YNFKEQ. CDR3 protein: CASSLGTGETDTQYF. The DNA of the CDR3 is TGTGCCAGCAGCCTTGGGACTGGGGAGACAGATACGCAGTATTTT.

The rearrangement joins TRBV6-2 or TRBV6-3 to TRBJ1-6; a weak D match, TRBD1 (6 bases). The CDR3 length is 14 residues. V was clipped by 4 bases and J by 8 bases, with 12 bases between them. Germline V gene data show CDR1 as MNHEY and CDR2 as SVGEGT. Here the CDR3 DNA reads TGTGCCAGCAGTTGGGAGGGGGGGGATTCACCCCTCCACTTT. Its translation: CASSWEGGDSPLHF.

As for this clone: Because the CDR3's place on the DNA is in doubt, the DNA is left out and the CDR3 is given as listed by TCRdb. This chain links TRBV27 with TRBJ2-7; TRBD2, as called in the table, went unchecked against the DNA. Germline V gene data show CDR1 as MNHEY and CDR2 as SMNVEV (reference sequence). The CDR3 numbers 17 amino acids, ends counted. The CDR3 is CASSSSPGLAGGGEQYF.

This clone came up a few times. The rearrangement uses TRBV3-1 (or the pseudogene TRBV3-2) and TRBJ1-5; a possible D gene is TRBD1 (5 bases). Germline V gene sequence: CDR1 LGHDT, CDR2 YNNKEL (reference sequence). Trimming removed 4 bases at V and 2 bases at J, with 12 bases between. The CDR3 covers 15 residues. The CDR3 DNA sequence: TGTGCCAGCAGCCTGCAGGGCGGTGGCAATCAGCCCCAGCATTTT. Translated, it gives CASSLQGGGNQPQHF.

The chain couples TRBV11-2 to TRBJ2-5; tentative D call: TRBD1 (5 bases). This CDR3 has 14 residues. The V end lost 4 bases, the J end lost 1 base, and 10 bases lay between the germline ends. The germline V gene encodes CDR1 SGHAT and CDR2 FQNNGV. Here the CDR3 DNA reads TGTGCCAGCAGCTATGCCCAGGGCCAAGAGACCCAGTACTTC. Translation gives CASSYAQGQETQYF.

This chain uses TRBV29-1 with TRBJ1-1; TRBD1 is a possible D gene (5 bases). Germline V gives CDR1 SQVTM, CDR2 ANQGSEA. The CDR3 has 14 amino acids. Trimming shortened V by 6 bases and J by 1 base, and 15 bases separated the two germline ends. The CDR3 here is CSVPLRGGNTEAFF. DNA of the CDR3: TGCAGCGTCCCGCTTCGGGGGGGGAACACTGAAGCTTTCTTT.

This clone was detected a few times. The J gene is TRBJ2-1, the V gene TRBV18, with TRBD2 identical over 10 bases. The germline V gene has CDR1 KGHSH and CDR2 LQKENI. The CDR3 loop spans 16 amino acids. V was pared by 0 bases and J by 12 bases, with 11 bases of the junction left unmatched. CDR3 nucleotide sequence: TGTGCCAGCTCACCACCTGGGACTAGCGCCTTGAGGGCGCAGTTCTTC. Translating it yields CASSPPGTSALRAQFF.

The chain uses TRBV30 and TRBJ1-2; weak D call: TRBD1 (5 bases). This CDR3 spans 11 amino acids. Germline V CDR1 and CDR2: GTSNPN, SVGIG (reference sequence). Trimming removed 3 bases at V and 8 bases at J, with 10 bases between. CDR3 DNA sequence: TGTGCCTGGAGAGGGGCCCGGGGCTACACCTTC. The encoded protein is CAWRGARGYTF.

This clone showed up just a few times. The chain carries TRBV5-6 and TRBJ1-1, with 9 bases fitting TRBD1. The CDR3 runs 17 residues. Looked up from germline, CDR1 is SGHDT and CDR2 is YYEEEE. V shed 5 bases and J 1 base; nucleotides not matched to a gene: 12. In nucleotides, the CDR3 is TGTGCCAGCAGGGGACAGGGATGGTCGTATGGGAACACTGAAGCTTTCTTT. Amino acid sequence: CASRGQGWSYGNTEAFF.

This chain uses TRBV18 with TRBJ2-2; TRBD2 aligns across 13 bases. The germline V gene encodes CDR1 KGHSH and CDR2 LQKENI. The trim removed 5 bases at V and 2 bases at J, leaving 2 bases unmatched. This CDR3 contains 16 residues. The CDR3 DNA sequence: TGTGCCAGCTCATCGGGACTAGCGGGAAACACCGGGGAGCTGTTTTTT. It is translated as CASSSGLAGNTGELFF.

This clone was detected once. It may be a read error: a sequence one base away is much more abundant. The chain couples TRBV5-4 to TRBJ2-3; TRBD1 might be the D (5 bases). CDR1 and CDR2 (germline): SGHNT, YYREEE (reference sequence). The length of the CDR3 is 14 residues. Deletions cut 4 bases from V and 8 bases from J, with 17 bases between. The CDR3 DNA sequence: TGTGCCAGCAGCCCTGACAAGGGGCGAAGTACGCAGTATTTT. As protein: CASSPDKGRSTQYF.

This clone was detected a few times. The V call is TRBV18, the J call TRBJ1-5, with no clear D. CDR1 and CDR2 from the germline V gene are KGHSH and LQKENI. CDR3 length: 13 residues. Trimming removed 3 bases at V and 4 bases at J, with 7 bases between. The CDR3 nucleotides are TGTGCCAGCTCACCCCAGGTTAATCAGCCCCAGCATTTT. It codes for CASSPQVNQPQHF.